This T cell receptor beta chain was documented in a study of Graves' ophthalmopathy and Graves' hyperthyroidism. CDR3 regions of TCR beta were amplified from RNA transcripts. In the first round, RT-PCR was carried out with HTBI primers, and a multiplex PCR formed the second round. TCRdb reprocessed the multiplex PCR reads via MiXCR and lists one record per CDR3 protein. In the table there are roughly 400,000 distinct CDR3 sequences, around 16% of which are singletons. This clonotype was recorded many times. The CDR3 is 16 amino acids. Trimming took off 1 base at V and 4 bases at J, with 14 bases between the two ends.

This clonotype was sampled from a woman in her late teens or twenties with Graves' ophthalmopathy. Specimen: peripheral blood. The chain combines TRBV12-3 or TRBV12-4 with TRBJ1-5; D unclear. Here the CDR3 DNA reads TGTGCCAGCAGTTTAGGAGGAAATTCCCTGAATCAGCCCCAGCATTTT. This encodes CASSLGGNSLNQPQHF.